This T cell receptor (delta chain) was identified in a study of gamma-delta T cells after stem cell transplantation. This CDR3 contains 15 residues. The germline V and J ends were trimmed by 0 bases and 4 bases, with 14 bases remaining between them. The germline V gene encodes CDR1 GEAIGNYY and CDR2 EKD. TCRdb reanalyzed the RT-PCR reads using CATT. This table has around 250 delta-chain clones, around 6% appearing once. Sequenced material: gamma-delta T cells. The receptor was isolated from a human donor. It is not recorded whose cells these are; they may come from a transplant donor. The genes are TRDV2 and TRDJ1; D possibly corresponds to TRDD3 (5 bases). This chain's CDR3 is CACDTWGIEDDKLIF. The CDR3 nucleotides read TGTGCCTGTGACACCTGGGGTATAGAGGACGATAAACTCATCTTT.